This record concerns one T cell receptor (beta chain) sequence. Its antigen remains unidentified. CDR1 and CDR2 from the germline V gene are SNHLY and FYNNEI. V was clipped by 4 bases and J by 5 bases, with 6 bases between them. There are 12 residues in the CDR3. The sample comes from a study of CD8+ T cells in alopecia areata. Regarding the study as a whole: Amid tofacitinib therapy, many expanded lesional clones stayed present in scalp and blood. Researchers report lesional scalp, most notably alopecia totalis/universalis, outstripped normal scalp in clonality.

Extraction and reverse transcription of RNA yielded cDNA as the sequencing template. Repertoires were generated with immunoSEQ multiplex PCR, while TCRdb's copy carries only in-frame clones and drops some. The data show a few hundred thousand clones, approximately 38% seen once. Treatment denoted: oral pan-JAK inhibitor, 5-10 mg twice daily. This receptor was obtained from a human donor with alopecia areata. V usage is TRBV2 and J usage is TRBJ1-5, with D hard to call. The sequences come from CD4+ T cells sorted from blood, collected at week 34, from a patient treated with tofacitinib. The chain's CDR3 is CASSGQDQPQHF. The CDR3 DNA reads as TGTGCCAGCAGTGGCCAAGATCAGCCCCAGCATTTT.